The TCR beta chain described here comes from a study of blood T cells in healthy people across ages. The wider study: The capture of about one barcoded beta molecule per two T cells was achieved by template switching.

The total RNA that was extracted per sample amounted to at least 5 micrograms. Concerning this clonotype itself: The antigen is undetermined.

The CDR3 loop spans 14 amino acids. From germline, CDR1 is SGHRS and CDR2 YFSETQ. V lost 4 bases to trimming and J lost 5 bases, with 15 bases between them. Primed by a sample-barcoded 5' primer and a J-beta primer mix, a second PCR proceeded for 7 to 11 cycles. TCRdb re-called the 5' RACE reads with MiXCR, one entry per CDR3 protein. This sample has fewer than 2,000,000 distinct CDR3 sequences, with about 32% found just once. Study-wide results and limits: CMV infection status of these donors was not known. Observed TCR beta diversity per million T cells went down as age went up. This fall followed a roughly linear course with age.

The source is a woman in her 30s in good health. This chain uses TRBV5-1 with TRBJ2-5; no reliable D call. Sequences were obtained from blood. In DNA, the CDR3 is TGCGCCAGCAGCCTTTTCGACCCCGGGGAGACCCAGTACTTC. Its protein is CASSLFDPGETQYF. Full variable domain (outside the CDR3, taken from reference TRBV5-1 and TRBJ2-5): KAGVTQTPRYLIKTRGQQVTLSCSPISGHRSVSWYQQTPGQGLQFLFEYFSETQRNKGNFPGRFSGRQFSNSRSEMNVSTLELGDSALYLCASSLFDPGETQYFGPGTRLLVL.